This paragraph covers one T cell receptor (beta chain) sequence. The antigen is not known. These data belong to a study of T cell responses to AZD1222 COVID-19 vaccine. Data came from immunoSEQ multiplex PCR; TCRdb stores just in-frame clones and leaves some out. The sample lists about 130,000 clones, about nine tenths seen once, with about 4.5% in the top ten. The germline gives CDR1 LGHDT, CDR2 YNNKEL (reference sequence). The CDR3 spans 13 residues. V was pared by 3 bases and J by 10 bases, with 13 bases between. Study outcomes and limitations: Seropositive status at baseline applied to only six AZD1222 recipients. The donors showed a predominance of white British ancestry and of females, with possible underestimation of clonal diversity. With dominance at 160-218 and 743-854, vaccine-associated CD4 TCRs spanned spike.

Sequencing was performed on peripheral blood, taken on day 0 of MenACWY control vaccination. The gene calls are TRBV3-1 (or the pseudogene TRBV3-2) and TRBJ2-4; the D gene is possibly TRBD1 (6 bases). The source of this sequence is an adult in good health. The CDR3 DNA reads as TGTGCCAGCAGCCAGGCACAGGGAAATATTCAGTACTTC. Its translation is CASSQAQGNIQYF.